This TCR beta chain derives from a study of T cell changes during pregnancy in multiple sclerosis. Germline assignment: CDR1 SQVTM and CDR2 ANQGSEA. V trimming: 4 bases; J trimming: 0 bases; junction bases outside the gene matches: 6. The CDR3 runs to 15 residues. Sequencing was performed with immunoSEQ multiplex PCR; in TCRdb, only in-frame clones are kept and a portion is missing. The data hold some 81,000 clones, with approximately 94% observed a single time. The sequence was obtained from a female donor in good health, enrolled as a control in a pregnancy study. The chain recombines TRBV29-1 with TRBJ2-1; 7 bases map to TRBD1. The sequencing here drew on peripheral blood, taken after pregnancy. The CDR3 here is CSVVATGSSYNEQFF. The CDR3 DNA sequence: TGCAGCGTTGTTGCGACAGGGAGCTCCTACAATGAGCAGTTCTTC.